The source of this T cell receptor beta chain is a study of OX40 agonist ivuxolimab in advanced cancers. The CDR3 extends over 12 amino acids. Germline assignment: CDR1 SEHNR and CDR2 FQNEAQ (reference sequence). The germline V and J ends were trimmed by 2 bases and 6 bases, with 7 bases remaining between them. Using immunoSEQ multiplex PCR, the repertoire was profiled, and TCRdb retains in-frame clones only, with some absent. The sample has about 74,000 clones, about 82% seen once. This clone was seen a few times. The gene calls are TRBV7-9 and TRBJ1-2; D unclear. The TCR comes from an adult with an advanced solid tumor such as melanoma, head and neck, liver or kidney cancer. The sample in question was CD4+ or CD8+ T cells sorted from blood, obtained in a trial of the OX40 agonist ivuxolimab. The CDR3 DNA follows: TGTGCCAGCAGCTTAATAGAAGATGGCTACACCTTC. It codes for CASSLIEDGYTF.